Presented here are 7 T cell receptor beta chains from one specimen sequenced in a study of blood T cells in healthy people across ages. With a J-beta primer mix and a sample-barcoded 5' primer, a second PCR ran about 6 to 11 cycles. TCRdb redid the calling of the 5' RACE reads with MiXCR, one entry per CDR3 protein. The repertoire holds over 1,500,000 distinct CDR3 sequences, with 49% as singletons. What was sequenced was blood. The receptors come from a woman in her thirties or forties in good health.

This clonotype has at least ten counts. The J gene is TRBJ2-7, the V gene TRBV9; no clear D gene. Germline values: CDR1 SGDLS, CDR2 YYNGEE. The CDR3 consists of 13 residues. The germline V and J ends were trimmed by 5 bases and 0 bases, with 9 bases remaining between them. The DNA of the CDR3 is TGTGCCAGCAGTAGCTGGAGCTCCTACGAGCAGTACTTC. Protein sequence: CASSSWSSYEQYF.

The CDR3 DNA reads as TGTGCCAGCAGAGACCCGGGACTTCAGAAGACCCAGTACTTC. Protein sequence: CASRDPGLQKTQYF. This chain joins TRBV6-2 or TRBV6-3 and TRBJ2-5, with D perhaps TRBD2 (6 bases). Trimming removed 6 bases at V and 6 bases at J, with 17 bases between. Per germline, CDR1 MNHEY and CDR2 SVGEGT. The CDR3 covers 14 residues.

The V and J genes are TRBV5-1 and TRBJ1-2; D possibly corresponds to TRBD1 (5 bases). CDR3 size: 15 residues. The germline CDR1 and CDR2 sequences are SGHRS and YFSETQ. Trimming took off 7 bases at V and 4 bases at J, with 20 bases between the two ends. CDR3 bases: TGCGCCAGCGGATCGACGCCGACAGCCGTCTATGGCTACACCTTC. It yields the protein CASGSTPTAVYGYTF.

This clonotype was seen only a few times. The V gene is TRBV6-2 or TRBV6-3, the J gene TRBJ2-7, with TRBD1 identical over 7 bases. The J segment lost 3 bases and the V segment lost 7 bases, leaving 18 bases of the junction unmatched. Per the germline V gene, CDR1 is MNHEY and CDR2 is SVGEGT. The CDR3 is 17 residues long. The CDR3 loop is CASNLRGFGTADYEQYF. In DNA, the CDR3 is TGTGCCAGCAACCTACGCGGTTTTGGGACAGCTGACTACGAGCAGTACTTC.

The genes are TRBV21-1 and TRBJ2-3. TRBV21-1 is a pseudogene segment. The CDR3 has 16 residues. The CDR3 coding sequence is TGTGCCAGCAGTGAAAATTTCAGCATGGGTTCAGATACGCAGTATTTT. Encoded protein: CASSENFSMGSDTQYF.

A word on this clonotype: One end of the junction fails to match germline, which may point to a read error. The V gene is TRBV12-3 or TRBV12-4, the J gene TRBJ2-1, with D unresolved. The better agreement between TRBJ2-7 and the DNA end casts doubt on the J call. The CDR3 is 16 residues long. Written as DNA, the CDR3 is TGCGCCAGCAGCCAACTGGACGGAATACTCTACAATGAGCAGTACTTC. Its translation: CASSQLDGILYNEQYF.

The chain combines TRBV2 with TRBJ2-5; D is perhaps TRBD1 or TRBD2 (5 bases each). CDR1 is SNHLY and CDR2 is FYNNEI in the germline V gene. V dropped 9 bases and J dropped 11 bases, with 28 bases sitting between them. The CDR3 length is 15 residues. This chain's CDR3 is CASGIAGALYNEQYF. DNA for the CDR3: TGTGCCAGTGGGATAGCCGGGGCTCTGTACAATGAGCAGTACTTC.